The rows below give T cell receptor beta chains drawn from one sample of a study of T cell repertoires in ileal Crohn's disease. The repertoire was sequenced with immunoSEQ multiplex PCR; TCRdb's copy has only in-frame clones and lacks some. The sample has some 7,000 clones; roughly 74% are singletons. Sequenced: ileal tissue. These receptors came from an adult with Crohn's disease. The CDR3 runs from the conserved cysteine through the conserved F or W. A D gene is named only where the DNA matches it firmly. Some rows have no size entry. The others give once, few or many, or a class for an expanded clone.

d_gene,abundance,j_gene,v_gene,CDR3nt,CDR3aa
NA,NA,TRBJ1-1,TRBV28,TGTGCCAGCAGTTCAACTGGACAATTAGTACTTGAAGCTTTCTTT,CASSSTGQLVLEAFF
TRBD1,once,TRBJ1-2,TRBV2,TGTGCCAGTACCCAGGGGGCAGGTGGCTACACCTTC,CASTQGAGGYTF
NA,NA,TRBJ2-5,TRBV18,TGTGCCAGCTCACCAGCGTCGTACCAAGAGACCCAGTACTTC,CASSPASYQETQYF
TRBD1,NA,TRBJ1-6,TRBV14,TGTGCCAGCAGCCGGACAGGATCTAATTCACCCCTCCACTTT,CASSRTGSNSPLHF
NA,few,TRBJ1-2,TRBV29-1,TGCAGCGTTGAATCCTCACGTGCGGATGGCTACACCTTC,CSVESSRADGYTF
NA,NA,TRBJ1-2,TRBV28,TGTGCCAGCAGTTTGGGAGCTAACTATGGCTACACCTTC,CASSLGANYGYTF
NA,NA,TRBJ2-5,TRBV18,TGTGCCAGCTCACCACTCAGGGGAAACCAAGAGACCCAGTACTTC,CASSPLRGNQETQYF
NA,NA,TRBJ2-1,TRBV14,TGTGCCAGCAGCCAAATCTCGGGGGCCTACAATGAGCAGTTCTTC,CASSQISGAYNEQFF
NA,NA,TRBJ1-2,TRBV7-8,TGTGCCAGCAGCTTAGACAGATACTATGGCTACACCTTC,CASSLDRYYGYTF
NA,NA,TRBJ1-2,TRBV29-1,TGCAGCGTTGTGACCGCGGGTGACGACTATGGCTACACCTTC,CSVVTAGDDYGYTF
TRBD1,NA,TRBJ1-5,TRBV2,TGTGCCAGCAGTGAGAGGACAGGAGGACAGCCCCAGCATTTT,CASSERTGGQPQHF
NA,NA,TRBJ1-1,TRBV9,TGTGCCAGCACTAGAATGAACACTGAAGCTTTCTTT,CASTRMNTEAFF
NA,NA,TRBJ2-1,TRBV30,TGTGCCTGGAGTGTAAAGGGAGAGGGTACGGAGCAGTTCTTC,CAWSVKGEGTEQFF
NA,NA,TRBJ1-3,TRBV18,TGTGCCAGCTCACCGTTCCATGAGTCTGGAAACACCATATATTTT,CASSPFHESGNTIYF
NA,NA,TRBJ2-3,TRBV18,TGTGCCAGCTCACCACGGTCAGGAAGCACAGATACGCAGTATTTT,CASSPRSGSTDTQYF
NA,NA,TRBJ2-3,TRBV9,TGTGCCAGCAGCCCTAGGCCCGAAGATACGCAGTATTTT,CASSPRPEDTQYF
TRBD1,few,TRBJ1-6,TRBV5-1,TGCGCCAGCAGTCCGGGACAGGGGGCGCGAATGTCACCCCTCCACTTT,CASSPGQGARMSPLHF
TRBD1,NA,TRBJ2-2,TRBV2,TGTGCCAGCAGTTATCGACAGGGGCCGAACACCGGGGAGCTGTTTTTT,CASSYRQGPNTGELFF
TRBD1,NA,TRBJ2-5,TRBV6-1,TGTGCCAGCAGTTTGAGGACAGGGGTAAGGGAGACCCAGTACTTC,CASSLRTGVRETQYF
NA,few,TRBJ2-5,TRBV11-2,TGTGCCAGCAGCGCCGGGACAAACCAAGAGACCCAGTACTTC,CASSAGTNQETQYF
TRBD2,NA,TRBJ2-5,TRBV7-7,TGTGCTAGCAGCCCGGGACTAGCGGGGCGGCAAGAGACCCAGTACTTC,CASSPGLAGRQETQYF
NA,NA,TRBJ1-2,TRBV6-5,TGTGCCAGCAGTTACTCGGGCAGCATAAACTATGGCTACACCTTC,CASSYSGSINYGYTF
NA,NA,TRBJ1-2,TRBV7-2,TGTGCCAGCAGCCAAAACCACGCTACCACGCGGGGCTACACCTTC,CASSQNHATTRGYTF
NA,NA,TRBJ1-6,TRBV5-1,TGCGCCAGCAGCTTCACGGGGGGCAAAGGTTCACCCCTCCACTTT,CASSFTGGKGSPLHF
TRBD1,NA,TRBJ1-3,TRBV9,TGTGCCAGCAGCGTAGGGACAGGGGGCGCAGGAAACACCATATATTTT,CASSVGTGGAGNTIYF
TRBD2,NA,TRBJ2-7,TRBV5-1,TGCGCCAGCAGCTTGGGTTTCATTAGCGGGACTTCCTACGAGCAGTACTTC,CASSLGFISGTSYEQYF
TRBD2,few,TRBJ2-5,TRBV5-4,TGTGCCAGCACCCCTTCCCCGGGGGGTCAAGAGACCCAGTACTTC,CASTPSPGGQETQYF
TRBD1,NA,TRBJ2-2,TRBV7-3,TGTGCCAGCAGCTCCGCCGGGACAGAGGCCGGGGAGCTGTTTTTT,CASSSAGTEAGELFF
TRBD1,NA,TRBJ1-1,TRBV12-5,TGTGCTAGTGTCTCCGGGACAGGGAACACTGAAGCTTTCTTT,CASVSGTGNTEAFF
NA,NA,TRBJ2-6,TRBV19,TGTGCCAGTAGGCAGGGGAGAACTGGGGCCAACGTCCTGACTTTC,CASRQGRTGANVLTF
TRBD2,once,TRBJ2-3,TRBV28,TGTGCCACCCTACCCGCTGGAGCGGGGGAGAATACGCAGTATTTT,CATLPAGAGENTQYF
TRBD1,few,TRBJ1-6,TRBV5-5,TGTGCCAGCAGCTTGTCGGGACAGTATAATTCACCCCTCCACTTT,CASSLSGQYNSPLHF
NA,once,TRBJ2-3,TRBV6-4,TGTGCCAGCAGTGGGGCTAGCGAGTCGGATACGCAGTATTTT,CASSGASESDTQYF
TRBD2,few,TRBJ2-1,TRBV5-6,TGTGCCAGCAGCTACGGACTAGCGGGGGGGCGGTTGCATGAGCAGTTCTTC,CASSYGLAGGRLHEQFF
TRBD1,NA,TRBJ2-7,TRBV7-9,TGTGCCAGCGCAGGGGGCTATGGCGAGCAGTACTTC,CASAGGYGEQYF
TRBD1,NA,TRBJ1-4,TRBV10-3,TGTGCCAGCAGAAGACAGGGAGTAAGGGAAAAACTGTTTTTT,CASRRQGVREKLFF
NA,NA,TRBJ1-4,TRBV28,TGTGCCATCGGGACTCCGGTCCGAATGGGGGATGAAAAACTGTTTTTT,CAIGTPVRMGDEKLFF
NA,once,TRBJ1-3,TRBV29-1,TGCAGCGTGCTCGGGGACTCTGGAAACACCATATATTTT,CSVLGDSGNTIYF
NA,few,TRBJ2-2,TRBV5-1,TGCGCCAGCAGTATGGACAGGAACACCGGGGAGCTGTTTTTT,CASSMDRNTGELFF
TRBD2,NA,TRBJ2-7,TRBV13,TGTGCCAGCAGCTTGAGCGGGGGAGGTTACGAGCAGTACTTC,CASSLSGGGYEQYF
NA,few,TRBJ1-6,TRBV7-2,TGTGCCAGCAGCTTAGACGGTAATTCACCCCTCCACTTT,CASSLDGNSPLHF
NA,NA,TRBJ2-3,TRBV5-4,TGTGCCAGCAGCTTACCCGGGAGCCGAAGGGGTACGCAGTATTTT,CASSLPGSRRGTQYF
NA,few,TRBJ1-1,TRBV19,TGTGCCAGTAGTCCCAGGACAGATATGAACACTGAAGCTTTCTTT,CASSPRTDMNTEAFF
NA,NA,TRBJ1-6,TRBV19,TGTGCCAGTAGATTTCTTTCGACTGGTAATTCACCCCTCCACTTT,CASRFLSTGNSPLHF
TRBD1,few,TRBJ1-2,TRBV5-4,TGTGCCAGCAGGGCCCAGGGGGCGTATGGCTACACCTTC,CASRAQGAYGYTF
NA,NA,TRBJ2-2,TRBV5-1,TGCGCCAGCAGCTTGGTCCGCGGTTTCGGGAACACCGGGGAGCTGTTTTTT,CASSLVRGFGNTGELFF
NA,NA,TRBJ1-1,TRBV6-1,TGTGCCAGCAGAGCCAACAGTGACGGAGGCACTGAAGCTTTCTTT,CASRANSDGGTEAFF
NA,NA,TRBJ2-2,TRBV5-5,TGTGCCAGCAGCCACGGACTGAACACCGGGGAGCTGTTTTTT,CASSHGLNTGELFF
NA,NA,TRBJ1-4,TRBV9,TGTGCCAGCAGCGTAGGAGGACAGCTCTGGGAAAAACTGTTTTTT,CASSVGGQLWEKLFF
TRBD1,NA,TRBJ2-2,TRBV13,TGTGCCAGCAGCCACAGGGGGCGGACCGGGGAGCTGTTTTTT,CASSHRGRTGELFF
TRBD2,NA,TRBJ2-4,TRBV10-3,TGTGCCATCAGTGATAGCGGGAACATTCAGTACTTC,CAISDSGNIQYF
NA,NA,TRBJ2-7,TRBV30,TGTGCCTGGACGAGGGGACTCTCCTACGAGCAGTACTTC,CAWTRGLSYEQYF